The rows below give T cell receptor beta chains drawn from one sample of a study of neoadjuvant anti-PD-1 for oral cavity cancer. The method was immunoSEQ multiplex PCR; TCRdb's version includes in-frame clones alone and lacks a portion of them. The sample consists of under 15,000 clones, about four fifths of them appearing once. Sequenced material: PBMCs, taken after nivolumab (anti-PD-1) treatment. The receptors stem from a person aged 35-79 years with oral cavity squamous cell carcinoma. The CDR3 runs from the conserved cysteine through the conserved F or W. A D gene is named only where the DNA matches it firmly. Where a row states a size, it is once, few, many or the class of an expanded clone; other rows omit it.

v_gene,len,j_gene,d_gene,abundance,CDR3aa,CDR3nt
TRBV7-3,15,TRBJ2-2,TRBD2,few,CASSLGLAEAGELFF,TGTGCCAGCAGCTTAGGACTAGCTGAGGCCGGGGAGCTGTTTTTT
TRBV18,15,TRBJ1-1,TRBD1,few,CASSPRGQGWTEAFF,TGTGCCAGCTCACCACGGGGACAGGGGTGGACTGAAGCTTTCTTT
TRBV27,16,TRBJ2-2,TRBD1,-,CASSPTDRDGTGELFF,TGTGCCAGCAGTCCGACTGACAGGGACGGCACCGGGGAGCTGTTTTTT
TRBV25-1,14,TRBJ2-2,TRBD1,medium-sized,CASSGTGDTGELFF,TGTGCCAGCAGTGGGACAGGGGACACCGGGGAGCTGTTTTTT
TRBV7-9,12,TRBJ2-1,TRBD2,few,CASSAGVGEQFF,TGTGCCAGCTCGGCGGGAGTTGGTGAGCAGTTCTTC
TRBV28,14,TRBJ2-1,-,-,CASSLGSSYNEQFF,TGTGCCAGCAGTTTAGGGAGTTCCTACAATGAGCAGTTCTTC
TRBV7-8,15,TRBJ2-1,-,few,CASSLGTFSYNEQFF,TGTGCCAGCAGCTTGGGGACTTTCTCCTACAATGAGCAGTTCTTC
TRBV10-3,14,TRBJ2-7,TRBD2,few,CAIGSLAGEYEQYF,TGTGCCATTGGGTCCCTAGCGGGAGAGTACGAGCAGTACTTC
TRBV7-8,15,TRBJ2-7,TRBD1,few,CASSIRGMGGSEQYF,TGTGCCAGCAGCATCAGGGGGATGGGCGGTAGCGAGCAGTACTTC
TRBV9,15,TRBJ2-7,-,-,CASSAREGEGDEQYF,TGTGCCAGCAGCGCCCGAGAGGGGGAAGGCGACGAGCAGTACTTC
TRBV6-6,13,TRBJ2-1,-,-,CASSSGQSGEQFF,TGTGCCAGCAGTTCCGGACAGTCTGGCGAGCAGTTCTTC
TRBV2,14,TRBJ2-3,-,once,CASSEGGPTDTQYF,TGTGCCAGCAGTGAGGGGGGACCCACAGATACGCAGTATTTT
TRBV6-6,14,TRBJ2-7,TRBD2,-,CASSYLAGPYEQYF,TGTGCCAGCAGTTACTTAGCGGGCCCTTACGAGCAGTACTTC
TRBV7-8,15,TRBJ2-7,TRBD2,-,CASSLGTSGTYEQYF,TGTGCCAGCAGCTTGGGGACTAGCGGGACTTACGAGCAGTACTTC
TRBV15,15,TRBJ2-1,-,-,CATSRDDDNTVGQFF,TGTGCCACCAGCAGAGATGACGATAACACTGTTGGGCAGTTCTTC
TRBV9,13,TRBJ1-1,-,-,CASSRGPNTEAFF,TGTGCCAGCAGCCGCGGGCCGAACACTGAAGCTTTCTTT
TRBV13,18,TRBJ2-7,TRBD2,-,CASSLASGSPAWSYEQYF,TGTGCCAGCAGCTTGGCTAGCGGGAGTCCCGCCTGGTCGTACGAGCAGTACTTC
TRBV28,13,TRBJ1-5,TRBD1,-,CASTGTGDQPQHF,TGTGCCAGCACTGGGACAGGGGATCAGCCCCAGCATTTT
TRBV2,12,TRBJ2-2,-,-,CASTPDNRELFF,TGTGCCAGCACTCCCGACAACAGGGAGCTGTTTTTT
TRBV7-9,12,TRBJ1-5,TRBD1,-,CASSQGDQPQHF,TGTGCCAGCAGCCAGGGGGATCAGCCCCAGCATTTT
TRBV5-3,15,TRBJ1-5,TRBD1,-,CARRGGQELNQPQHF,TGTGCCAGAAGAGGGGGACAGGAGCTGAATCAGCCCCAGCATTTT
TRBV6-4,15,TRBJ1-2,TRBD1,-,CASSDGTGTNYGYTF,TGTGCCAGCAGTGACGGGACAGGGACAAACTATGGCTACACCTTC
TRBV27,17,TRBJ2-7,TRBD1,once,CASSLFAPSGGTGEQYF,TGTGCCAGCAGTTTATTCGCACCCTCAGGGGGCACGGGGGAGCAGTACTTC
TRBV10-3,14,TRBJ1-2,TRBD1,-,CAITQGVSRGGYTF,TGTGCCATCACCCAGGGGGTCTCTAGAGGTGGCTACACCTTC
TRBV5-8,15,TRBJ2-7,-,-,CASSDRDPDAYEQYF,TGTGCCAGCAGCGATCGGGACCCGGACGCCTACGAGCAGTACTTC
TRBV2,14,TRBJ1-2,-,-,CASSVGWEGSGYTF,TGTGCCAGCAGTGTCGGATGGGAAGGTAGTGGCTACACCTTC
TRBV11-2,18,TRBJ2-2,TRBD2,-,CASSSRGSGRSHTGELFF,TGTGCCAGCAGCTCTCGTGGTAGCGGGAGGTCGCACACCGGGGAGCTGTTTTTT
TRBV5-1,15,TRBJ2-1,TRBD2,-,CASSLTSAGYNEQFF,TGCGCCAGCAGCTTGACTAGCGCAGGGTACAATGAGCAGTTCTTC
TRBV28,17,TRBJ1-2,TRBD1,once,CASSTEPPGQGYYGYTF,TGTGCCAGCAGTACCGAACCCCCGGGACAGGGGTACTATGGCTACACCTTC
TRBV29-1,12,TRBJ1-1,-,-,CSASETAVEAFF,TGCAGCGCCTCCGAGACGGCAGTTGAAGCTTTCTTT
TRBV19,15,TRBJ2-3,TRBD2,-,CASRRLAGEGDTQYF,TGTGCCAGTAGGAGACTAGCGGGAGAAGGAGATACGCAGTATTTT
TRBV27,14,TRBJ2-2,-,-,CASSFRTPVGELFF,TGTGCCAGCAGTTTCCGGACTCCGGTCGGGGAGCTGTTTTTT
TRBV6-4,14,TRBJ2-3,-,-,CASSDGDSTDTQYF,TGTGCCAGCAGTGACGGGGATAGCACAGATACGCAGTATTTT
TRBV6-1,14,TRBJ2-3,-,once,CASSDGLSTDTQYF,TGTGCCAGCAGTGACGGCCTGAGCACAGATACGCAGTATTTT
TRBV7-9,16,TRBJ2-5,-,once,CASSSPLAEYQETQYF,TGTGCCAGCAGCTCGCCTTTAGCGGAGTACCAAGAGACCCAGTACTTC
TRBV19,13,TRBJ2-7,-,-,CASMSPNGLEQYF,TGTGCCAGTATGTCACCGAACGGTCTCGAGCAGTACTTC
TRBV11-2,17,TRBJ2-2,TRBD2,-,CASSLEAGGWNTGELFF,TGTGCCAGCAGCTTAGAAGCGGGGGGCTGGAACACCGGGGAGCTGTTTTTT
TRBV19,15,TRBJ2-2,TRBD1,-,CASSPPGQDTGELFF,TGTGCCAGTAGTCCGCCGGGACAGGATACCGGGGAGCTGTTTTTT
TRBV6-5,16,TRBJ1-4,TRBD1,-,CASSYEGTGIYEKLFF,TGTGCCAGCAGTTACGAGGGGACAGGGATTTATGAAAAACTGTTTTTT
TRBV28,17,TRBJ1-5,-,few,CASSLGASPGSNQPQHF,TGTGCCAGCAGTTTAGGCGCATCCCCCGGGAGCAATCAGCCCCAGCATTTT
TRBV6-5,13,TRBJ2-7,-,once,CASSPPGAYEQYF,TGTGCCAGCAGCCCCCCCGGGGCCTACGAGCAGTACTTC
TRBV4-1,13,TRBJ2-7,-,-,CASSQGHSGEQYF,TGCGCCAGCAGCCAAGGACACTCAGGCGAGCAGTACTTC
TRBV11-2,12,TRBJ2-5,-,-,CASSLTQETQYF,TGTGCCAGCAGCCTGACTCAAGAGACCCAGTACTTC
TRBV30,12,TRBJ2-7,-,-,CAWSGVTYEQYF,TGTGCCTGGAGTGGGGTCACCTACGAGCAGTACTTC
TRBV2,14,TRBJ1-1,-,-,CASSGGILDTEAFF,TGTGCCAGCAGTGGGGGAATTCTTGACACTGAAGCTTTCTTT
TRBV9,16,TRBJ2-7,-,-,CASSPEGTHLSYEQYF,TGTGCCAGCAGCCCGGAGGGTACCCATCTCTCCTACGAGCAGTACTTC
TRBV6-5,15,TRBJ2-7,-,-,CASSSGAANSYEQYF,TGTGCCAGCAGTTCGGGGGCAGCCAACTCCTACGAGCAGTACTTC
TRBV5-1,13,TRBJ1-1,TRBD1,-,CASSPTGVNEAFF,TGCGCCAGCAGCCCGACAGGGGTTAATGAAGCTTTCTTT
TRBV4-1,13,TRBJ2-5,-,-,CASSQAPQETQYF,TGCGCCAGCAGCCAAGCCCCCCAAGAGACCCAGTACTTC
TRBV19,12,TRBJ1-2,-,few,CASSMEGYGYTF,TGTGCCAGTAGTATGGAAGGCTATGGCTACACCTTC
TRBV7-2,15,TRBJ2-5,TRBD2,-,CASSQGSGSQETQYF,TGTGCCAGCAGCCAAGGAAGCGGGAGTCAAGAGACCCAGTACTTC
TRBV19,15,TRBJ1-5,TRBD1,-,CASTPDRGRGQPQHF,TGTGCCAGTACACCCGACAGGGGGCGCGGTCAGCCCCAGCATTTT
TRBV9,14,TRBJ2-3,-,few,CASSVAVGTDTQYF,TGTGCCAGCAGCGTAGCCGTGGGGACAGATACGCAGTATTTT
TRBV5-1,14,TRBJ2-2,-,-,CASSLYRDAGELFF,TGCGCCAGCAGCTTGTACAGGGATGCTGGGGAGCTGTTTTTT